Listed below are T cell receptor beta chains from one sample, sequenced in a study of T cell repertoires in cytomegalovirus infection. TCRdb re-called the reads with MiXCR, one entry per CDR3 protein. The sample holds about 230,000 distinct CDR3 sequences, under 8.5% seen once. The source material was PBMCs. The receptors were gathered from a human donor in good health (CMV status not recorded). Some clones in this sample may be carry-over from other donors' samples. The conserved cysteine and the conserved F or W are not part of the CDR3 here. A D gene is named only where the DNA matches it firmly.

d_call | j_call | v_call | cdr3_aa
TRBD1 | TRBJ2-7 | TRBV7-2 | ASSLTGGAYEQY
. | TRBJ1-5 | TRBV7-2 | ASSSDEGFQPQH
. | TRBJ2-5 | TRBV10-3 | AISEGGWETQY
TRBD2 | TRBJ2-5 | TRBV7-2 | ASSGGLAGETQY
. | TRBJ1-2 | TRBV20-1 | SARDGPGEEPFHGYT
TRBD1 | TRBJ1-2 | TRBV7-8 | ASSTDRGEAGYGYT
TRBD1 | TRBJ1-2 | TRBV7-2 | ASSLPLGTGNGYT
. | TRBJ1-5 | TRBV6-2/TRBV6-3 | ASSSPGDSNQPQH
. | TRBJ2-5 | TRBV6-2/TRBV6-3 | ASVGAARGETQY
TRBD1 | TRBJ1-3 | TRBV28 | ASSPPGTGVLFSGNTIY
. | TRBJ2-7 | TRBV6-2/TRBV6-3 | ANSNDHRGS
TRBD1 | TRBJ2-3 | TRBV5-4 | ASSLGGGSSDTQY
. | TRBJ2-7 | TRBV20-1 | SAEERFGQY
TRBD2 | TRBJ2-3 | TRBV10-2 | ASNRLAGDHDTQY
TRBD2 | TRBJ2-5 | TRBV7-9 | ASSLRSLAGEETQY
. | TRBJ2-6 | TRBV6-1 | ASSLPGGANVLT
TRBD2 | TRBJ2-2 | TRBV7-2 | ASRSGLASTGELF
TRBD1 | TRBJ2-1 | TRBV6-1 | ASSEAGTGAWEQF
. | TRBJ2-7 | TRBV29-1 | SVEEDYEQY
. | TRBJ2-5 | TRBV7-8 | ASSPAELARETQY
. | TRBJ1-2 | TRBV20-1 | SASGTSSNYGYT
TRBD2 | TRBJ2-5 | TRBV7-2 | ASKDAGGKETQY
TRBD1 | TRBJ1-5 | TRBV2 | ASTMDRGKDQPQH
. | TRBJ2-3 | TRBV7-8 | ASSTLGGSTDTQY
TRBD1 | TRBJ1-2 | TRBV29-1 | SVGTTWGQPRGYT
. | TRBJ1-1 | TRBV7-2 | ASSRGQGNTEAF
. | TRBJ2-3 | TRBV12-3/TRBV12-4 | ASSLPSGHSTDTQY
. | TRBJ2-1 | TRBV7-2 | ASSLEVSGRASYNEQF
. | TRBJ2-1 | TRBV11-2 | ASSMERSSKF
. | TRBJ2-5 | TRBV7-2 | ASSRGQGGVAKSGETQY
TRBD1 | TRBJ2-5 | TRBV29-1 | SAWDRYQETQY
TRBD1 | TRBJ1-1 | TRBV10-3 | AISGLTGGETEAF
. | TRBJ1-5 | TRBV19 | ASRGATAGNQPQH
TRBD1 | TRBJ2-6 | TRBV19 | ASSFWTGSGANVLT
TRBD1 | TRBJ1-2 | TRBV20-1 | SALNRDRGDYGYT